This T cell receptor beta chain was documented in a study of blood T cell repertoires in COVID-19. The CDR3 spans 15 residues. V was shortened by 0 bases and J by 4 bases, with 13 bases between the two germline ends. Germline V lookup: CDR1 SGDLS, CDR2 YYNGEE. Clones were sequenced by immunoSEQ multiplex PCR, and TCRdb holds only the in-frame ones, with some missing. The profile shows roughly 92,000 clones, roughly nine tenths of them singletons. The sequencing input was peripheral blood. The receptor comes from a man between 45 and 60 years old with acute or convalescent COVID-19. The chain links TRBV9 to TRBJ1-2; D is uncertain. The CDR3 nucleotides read TGTGCCAGCAGCGTAGAACCGAACAGCCTCTATGGCTACACCTTC. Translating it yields CASSVEPNSLYGYTF.